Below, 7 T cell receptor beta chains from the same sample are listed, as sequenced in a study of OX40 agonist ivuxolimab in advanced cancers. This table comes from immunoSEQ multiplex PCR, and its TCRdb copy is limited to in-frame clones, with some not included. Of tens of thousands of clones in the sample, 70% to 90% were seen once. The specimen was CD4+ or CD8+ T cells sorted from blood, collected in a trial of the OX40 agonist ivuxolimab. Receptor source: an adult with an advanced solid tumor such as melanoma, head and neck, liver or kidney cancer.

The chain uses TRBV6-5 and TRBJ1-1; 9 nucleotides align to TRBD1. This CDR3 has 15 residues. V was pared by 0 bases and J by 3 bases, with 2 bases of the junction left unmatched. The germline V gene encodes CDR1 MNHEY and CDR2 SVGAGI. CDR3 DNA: TGTGCCAGCAGTTACTCATGGGACAGGGACACTGAAGCTTTCTTT. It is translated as CASSYSWDRDTEAFF.

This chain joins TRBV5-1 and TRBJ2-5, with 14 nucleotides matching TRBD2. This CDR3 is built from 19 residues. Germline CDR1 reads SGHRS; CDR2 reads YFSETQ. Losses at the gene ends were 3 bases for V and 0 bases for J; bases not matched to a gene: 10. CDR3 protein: CASSSAGTSGGQYQETQYF. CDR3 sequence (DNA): TGCGCCAGCAGCTCCGCCGGGACTAGCGGGGGCCAGTACCAAGAGACCCAGTACTTC.

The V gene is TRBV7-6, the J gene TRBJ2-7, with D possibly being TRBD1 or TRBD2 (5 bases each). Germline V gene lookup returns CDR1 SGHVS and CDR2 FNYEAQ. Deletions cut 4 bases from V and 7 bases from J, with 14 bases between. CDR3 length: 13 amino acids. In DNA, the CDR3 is TGTGCCAGCAGCTCAACGGGGCGGTGGGAGCAGTACTTC. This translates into CASSSTGRWEQYF. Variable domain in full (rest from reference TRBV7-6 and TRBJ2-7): GAGVSQSPRYKVTKRGQDVALRCDPISGHVSLYWYRQALGQGPEFLTYFNYEAQQDKSGLPNDRFSAERPEGSISTLTIQRTEQRDSAMYRCASSSTGRWEQYFGPGTRLTVT.

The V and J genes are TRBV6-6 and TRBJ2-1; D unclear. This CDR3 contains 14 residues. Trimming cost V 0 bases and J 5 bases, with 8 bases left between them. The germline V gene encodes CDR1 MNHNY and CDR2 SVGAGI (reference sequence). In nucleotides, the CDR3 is TGTGCCAGCAGTTACTCTATAGGGAACAATGAGCAGTTCTTC. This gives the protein CASSYSIGNNEQFF.

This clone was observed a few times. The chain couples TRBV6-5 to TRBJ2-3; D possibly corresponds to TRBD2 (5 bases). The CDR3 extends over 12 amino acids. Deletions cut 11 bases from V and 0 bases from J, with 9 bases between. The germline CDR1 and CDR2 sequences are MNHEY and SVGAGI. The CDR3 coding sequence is TGTGCCTCCAGGACTAGCACAGATACGCAGTATTTT. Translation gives CASRTSTDTQYF.

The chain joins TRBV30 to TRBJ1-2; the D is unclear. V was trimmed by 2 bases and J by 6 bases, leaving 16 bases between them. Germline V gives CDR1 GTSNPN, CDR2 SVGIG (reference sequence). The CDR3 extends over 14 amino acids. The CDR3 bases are TGTGCCTGGAGTACCCAGACACGTTCGAATGGCTACACCTTC. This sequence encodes CAWSTQTRSNGYTF. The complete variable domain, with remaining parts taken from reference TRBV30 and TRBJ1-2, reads SQTIHQWPATLVQPVGSPLSLECTVEGTSNPNLYWYRQAAGRGLQLLFYSVGIGQISSEVPQNLSASRPQDRQFILSSKKLLLSDSGFYLCAWSTQTRSNGYTFGSGTRLTVV.

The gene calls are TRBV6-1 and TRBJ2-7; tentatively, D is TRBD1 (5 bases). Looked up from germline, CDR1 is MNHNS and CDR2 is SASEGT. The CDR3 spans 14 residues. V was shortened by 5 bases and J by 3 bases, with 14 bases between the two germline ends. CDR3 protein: CASSWGGDGYEQYF. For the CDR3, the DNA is TGTGCCAGCAGTTGGGGCGGAGACGGCTACGAGCAGTACTTC.